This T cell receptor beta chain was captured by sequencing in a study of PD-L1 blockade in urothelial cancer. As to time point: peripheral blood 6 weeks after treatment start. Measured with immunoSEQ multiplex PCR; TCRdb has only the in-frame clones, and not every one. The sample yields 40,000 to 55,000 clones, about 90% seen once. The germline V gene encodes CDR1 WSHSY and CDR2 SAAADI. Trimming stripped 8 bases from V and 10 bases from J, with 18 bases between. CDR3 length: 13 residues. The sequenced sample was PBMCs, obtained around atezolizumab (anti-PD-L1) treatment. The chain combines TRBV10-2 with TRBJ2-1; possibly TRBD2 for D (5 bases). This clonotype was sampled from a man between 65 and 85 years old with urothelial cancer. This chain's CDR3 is CASAVSLLGEQFF. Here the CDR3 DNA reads TGCGCCAGCGCAGTGAGTCTACTAGGCGAGCAGTTCTTC.